Following are 32 T cell receptor beta chains from one sample sequenced in a study of shared clonotypes between healthy human individuals. Clones were read by immunoSEQ multiplex PCR, and TCRdb kept only the in-frame ones, dropping some. This sample has roughly 770,000 clones; about 96% occur once, and the top ten carry around 0.25%. Naive CD8 cells were CD45RO-negative, positively selected for CCR7, excluding terminally differentiated effector memory CD45RA+ cells. Input material: naive CD8+ T cells sorted from blood. The source is a man younger than 45 in good health.

The V and J genes are TRBV5-6 and TRBJ1-5; no clear D gene. The CDR3 spans 14 residues. Germline V gene lookup returns CDR1 SGHDT and CDR2 YYEEEE. V shed 1 base and J shed 8 bases, with 13 bases lying between them. CDR3 sequence reads: CASSLSVGWEPQHF. In DNA, the CDR3 is TGTGCCAGCAGCTTGTCGGTAGGGTGGGAGCCCCAGCATTTT.

The V call is TRBV5-4, the J call TRBJ2-7; no firm D call. V lost 4 bases and J 5 bases, leaving 4 bases between the germline ends. The CDR3 has 10 residues. CDR1 SGHNT and CDR2 YYREEE come from the germline V gene (reference sequence). CDR3 sequence: CASSGNEQYF. The CDR3 nucleotides are TGTGCCAGCAGCGGAAACGAGCAGTACTTC.

This clone appeared once. Germline is not matched at one junction end, which may reflect a read error. CDR3 residues: CASSLRDSDNEQFF. CDR3 bases: TGTGCCAGCAGCTTAAGGGACTCCGACAATGAGCAGTTCTTC. The V and J genes are TRBV7-9 and TRBJ2-1, with TRBD2 as a possible D gene (6 bases). The CDR3 contains 14 residues. Per the germline V gene, CDR1 is SEHNR and CDR2 is FQNEAQ (reference sequence). Combining the CDR3 with reference TRBV7-9 and TRBJ2-1 gives the whole variable domain DTGVSQNPRHKITKRGQNVTFRCDPISEHNRLYWYRQTLGQGPEFLTYFQNEAQLEKSRLLSDRFSAERPKGSFSTLEIQRTEQGDSAMYLCASSLRDSDNEQFFGPGTRLTVL.

The rearrangement uses TRBV2 and TRBJ2-1; 8 bases fit TRBD2. Trimming cost V 2 bases and J 11 bases; bases outside gene matches: 17. Germline V lookup: CDR1 SNHLY, CDR2 FYNNEI. The CDR3 totals 17 residues. CDR3 in DNA: TGTGCCAGCAGTGAAATACATTCAGGGTTAGGACTAGCCCAGCAGTTCTTC. It encodes CASSEIHSGLGLAQQFF.

The chain carries TRBV5-4 and TRBJ1-4; D uncertain. Trimming removed 4 bases from V and 3 bases from J, with 10 bases in between. In germline, CDR1 is SGHNT, CDR2 YYREEE (reference sequence). CDR3 length: 14 residues. CDR3 sequence (DNA): TGTGCCAGCAGCACCGTTGCGTCTAATGAAAAACTGTTTTTT. It encodes CASSTVASNEKLFF. The complete variable domain, with remaining parts taken from reference TRBV5-4 and TRBJ1-4, reads ETGVTQSPTHLIKTRGQQVTLRCSSQSGHNTVSWYQQALGQGPQFIFQYYREEENGRGNFPPRFSGLQFPNYSSELNVNALELDDSALYLCASSTVASNEKLFFGSGTQLSVL.

The rearrangement joins TRBV4-3 to TRBJ2-2, with TRBD1 identical over 7 bases. The CDR3 is 18 residues long. The J segment lost 2 bases and the V segment lost 0 bases, leaving 9 bases of the junction unmatched. Per germline, CDR1 LGHNA and CDR2 YSLEER. In nucleotides, the CDR3 is TGCGCCAGCAGCCAAGATCGATCTGACAGGGTCAACACCGGGGAGCTGTTTTTT. It encodes CASSQDRSDRVNTGELFF.

This chain joins TRBV30 and TRBJ2-1; 9 bases align to TRBD2. Trimming took 3 bases from V and 2 from J; bases not matched to a gene: 2. The germline V gene has CDR1 GTSNPN and CDR2 SVGIG (reference sequence). The CDR3 sequence is 14 residues long. The CDR3 nucleotides are TGTGCCTGGAGCGCGGGAGGGGCCTACAATGAGCAGTTCTTC. This codes for CAWSAGGAYNEQFF.

The chain carries TRBV5-6 and TRBJ2-7; D remains ambiguous. The CDR3 has 13 amino acids. Germline CDR1 and CDR2: SGHDT and YYEEEE. Trimming took off 4 bases at V and 6 bases at J, with 14 bases between the two ends. The CDR3 protein is CASSPSPSGEQYF. DNA for the CDR3: TGTGCCAGCAGCCCCAGCCCTTCTGGCGAGCAGTACTTC.

The V call is TRBV30, the J call TRBJ1-3; TRBD1 might be the D (5 bases). Trimming took off 5 bases at V and 1 base at J, with 12 bases between the two ends. Germline-derived CDR1 and CDR2 are GTSNPN and SVGIG (reference sequence). The CDR3 loop spans 14 amino acids. CDR3 loop: CAWGAGISGNTIYF. The CDR3 bases are TGTGCCTGGGGGGCTGGGATATCTGGAAACACCATATATTTT.

V is TRBV7-9 and J is TRBJ2-2; TRBD2 might be the D (5 bases). The V end was cut by 7 bases, the J end by 4 bases, with 16 bases between. Germline assignment: CDR1 SEHNR and CDR2 FQNEAQ (reference sequence). CDR3 size: 15 residues. The CDR3 bases are TGTGCCAGCAACGGACCCATTCGGGGCACCGGGGAGCTGTTTTTT. Protein product: CASNGPIRGTGELFF.

The V gene is TRBV9, the J gene TRBJ2-3; tentatively, D is TRBD2 (5 bases). The ends were cut back, 0 bases at V and 5 bases at J, with 10 bases in the middle. This CDR3 is 14 amino acids long. Germline lookup yields CDR1 SGDLS and CDR2 YYNGEE. The CDR3 reads CASSVDGSLDTQYF. As DNA, the CDR3 is TGTGCCAGCAGCGTAGATGGGAGCTTAGATACGCAGTATTTT.

The rearrangement joins TRBV19 to TRBJ1-1; no clear D. Germline-derived CDR1 and CDR2 are LNHDA and SQIVND (reference sequence). This CDR3 region has 11 residues. Trimming took off 5 bases at V and 11 bases at J, with 12 bases between the two ends. The CDR3 coding sequence is TGTGCCAGTAGTGGTGGGGAAGGGGCTTTCTTT. Translation gives CASSGGEGAFF.

The chain is built from TRBV7-3 and TRBJ2-7; 9 bases map to TRBD2. This CDR3 is 15 amino acids long. Unmatched junction bases numbered 7, after V lost 5 bases and J lost 2 bases. From germline, CDR1 is SGHTA and CDR2 FQGTGA. For the CDR3, the DNA is TGTGCCAGCAGCCCCTACCTAGCGGGACCCTACGAGCAGTACTTC. Translating gives CASSPYLAGPYEQYF.

The chain combines TRBV27 with TRBJ2-7, with 8 bases that match TRBD1. Germline values: CDR1 MNHEY, CDR2 SMNVEV (reference sequence). This CDR3 has 15 amino acids. Trimming at V came to 4 bases and at J to 3 bases, leaving 8 bases not matched to a gene. The CDR3 DNA follows: TGTGCCAGCAGTTCTAAGGACAGGGTCAACTACGAGCAGTACTTC. Translating gives CASSSKDRVNYEQYF.

The V and J genes are TRBV12-5 and TRBJ1-2; TRBD1 aligns across 8 bases. The trim removed 2 bases at V and 6 bases at J, leaving 2 bases unmatched. This CDR3 is 13 amino acids long. Looked up from germline, CDR1 is LGHNT and CDR2 is FRNRAP. The CDR3 region has the DNA TGTGCTAGTGGTTTGCCGGGACAGGATGGCTACACCTTC. It translates to CASGLPGQDGYTF.

This chain connects TRBV29-1 to TRBJ2-5; 10 bases line up with TRBD2. From germline, CDR1 is SQVTM and CDR2 ANQGSEA. The CDR3 consists of 15 residues. Trimming at V came to 3 bases and at J to 5 bases, leaving 9 bases not matched to a gene. The DNA of the CDR3 is TGCAGCGTTGATTTCAGCGGGAGGGCCCGGGAGACCCAGTACTTC. Residues: CSVDFSGRARETQYF.

The chain links TRBV27 to TRBJ2-7; TRBD1 agrees at 9 bases. Germline-derived CDR1 and CDR2 are MNHEY and SMNVEV (reference sequence). V lost 4 bases and J lost 6; bases outside the gene matches: 7. The CDR3 contains 14 residues. The CDR3 spells CASSSNRGPSEQYF. The CDR3 DNA follows: TGTGCCAGCAGTTCTAACAGGGGGCCGAGCGAGCAGTACTTC.

The rearrangement uses TRBV29-1 and TRBJ2-1; 10 bases line up with TRBD1. The CDR3 consists of 13 residues. The germline gives CDR1 SQVTM, CDR2 ANQGSEA. Trimming at V came to 7 bases and at J to 2 bases, leaving 2 bases not matched to a gene. The CDR3 spells CSAGTGAYNEQFF. Written as DNA, the CDR3 is TGCAGCGCTGGGACAGGGGCCTACAATGAGCAGTTCTTC.

The V gene is TRBV28, the J gene TRBJ1-3; D is undetermined. CDR1 is MDHEN and CDR2 is SYDVKM in the germline V gene. The CDR3 has 13 residues. Trimming took 2 bases from V and 3 from J, leaving 5 bases between them. This chain's CDR3 is CASSLGYGNTIYF. CDR3 sequence (DNA): TGTGCCAGCAGTTTAGGGTATGGAAACACCATATATTTT.

The gene calls are TRBV7-9 and TRBJ1-2; D remains ambiguous. Germline CDR1 and CDR2: SEHNR and FQNEAQ (reference sequence). The CDR3 length is 15 residues. V was cut by 5 bases and J by 8 bases, with 21 bases left in between. This CDR3 is CASSPQVLANWGYTF. CDR3 nucleotides: TGTGCCAGCAGCCCCCAGGTGTTGGCAAATTGGGGCTACACCTTC. Full variable domain (missing parts from reference TRBV7-9 and TRBJ1-2): DTGVSQNPRHKITKRGQNVTFRCDPISEHNRLYWYRQTLGQGPEFLTYFQNEAQLEKSRLLSDRFSAERPKGSFSTLEIQRTEQGDSAMYLCASSPQVLANWGYTFGSGTRLTVV.

This chain connects TRBV7-9 to TRBJ2-3, with a weak D call TRBD1 (5 bases). Germline CDR1 SEHNR, CDR2 FQNEAQ (reference sequence). The length of the CDR3 is 16 residues. With 5 bases removed from V and 6 bases from J, the gap between germline ends came to 21 bases. For the CDR3, the DNA is TGTGCCAGCAGCCTAAGCACAGGTATTTTGGCGGATACGCAGTATTTT. This gives the protein CASSLSTGILADTQYF.

The chain links TRBV7-9 to TRBJ2-1; a possible D gene is TRBD2 (5 bases). The CDR3 extends over 13 amino acids. With 5 bases removed from V and 12 bases from J, the gap between germline ends came to 17 bases. The germline gives CDR1 SEHNR, CDR2 FQNEAQ (reference sequence). CDR3 sequence: CASSRETGGVQFF. CDR3 sequence (DNA): TGTGCCAGCAGCAGGGAGACGGGTGGTGTGCAGTTCTTC. The variable domain in full, with the rest retrieved from reference TRBV7-9 and TRBJ2-1, is DTGVSQNPRHKITKRGQNVTFRCDPISEHNRLYWYRQTLGQGPEFLTYFQNEAQLEKSRLLSDRFSAERPKGSFSTLEIQRTEQGDSAMYLCASSRETGGVQFFGPGTRLTVL.

The chain combines TRBV7-9 with TRBJ1-4; D is uncertain. Trimming pared 5 bases from V and 8 bases from J, leaving 15 bases between. Germline-derived CDR1 and CDR2 are SEHNR and FQNEAQ (reference sequence). The CDR3 is made up of 14 amino acids. The CDR3 nucleotides are TGTGCCAGCAGCCACAGCTCCTCCCCCGAAAAACTGTTTTTT. This sequence encodes CASSHSSSPEKLFF.

V and J are TRBV19 and TRBJ2-3; a possible D gene is TRBD2 (6 bases). The germline V and J ends were trimmed by 5 bases and 4 bases, with 16 bases remaining between them. Germline V gives CDR1 LNHDA, CDR2 SQIVND (reference sequence). The CDR3 covers 15 residues. The CDR3 DNA reads as TGTGCCAGTAGTTGGGGACTCCAGACGGCAGATACGCAGTATTTT. Translated, it gives CASSWGLQTADTQYF.

The chain employs TRBV18 and TRBJ2-5; D gene unclear. Germline loops: CDR1 KGHSH, CDR2 LQKENI. V gave up 5 bases and J gave up 1 base, with 11 bases separating them. This CDR3 is 14 amino acids long. The CDR3 bases are TGTGCCAGCTCAGATGGGAATATCCAAGAGACCCAGTACTTC. Protein product: CASSDGNIQETQYF.

This rearrangement joins TRBV4-3 to TRBJ1-2, with D unclear. The CDR3 has 14 residues. The germline V gene has CDR1 LGHNA and CDR2 YSLEER. Trimming took off 1 base at V and 4 bases at J, with 10 bases between the two ends. CDR3 nucleotide sequence: TGCGCCAGCAGCCAAGCTCGCAGTCTCTATGGCTACACCTTC. It is translated as CASSQARSLYGYTF.

This chain connects TRBV9 to TRBJ1-2; D not resolved. V shed 1 base and J shed 8 bases, with 15 bases lying between them. CDR1 is SGDLS, CDR2 YYNGEE, per germline. The CDR3 is 14 amino acids. CDR3 region: CASSVSAREVGYTF. CDR3 DNA sequence: TGTGCCAGCAGCGTATCAGCACGCGAAGTGGGCTACACCTTC. Full variable domain (rest looked up from reference TRBV9 and TRBJ1-2): DSGVTQTPKHLITATGQRVTLRCSPRSGDLSVYWYQQSLDQGLQFLIQYYNGEERAKGNILERFSAQQFPDLHSELNLSSLELGDSALYFCASSVSAREVGYTFGSGTRLTVV.

This chain links TRBV5-1 with TRBJ1-1; 8 positions match TRBD1. V was pared by 0 bases and J by 3 bases, with 10 bases of the junction left unmatched. This CDR3 is 17 amino acids long. Germline CDR1 reads SGHRS; CDR2 reads YFSETQ. The CDR3 nucleotides are TGCGCCAGCAGCTTGGGTATGACAGGGGCTGTTGACACTGAAGCTTTCTTT. This sequence encodes CASSLGMTGAVDTEAFF.

The chain has TRBV7-6 and TRBJ2-2; the match to TRBD2 covers 7 bases. The V gene's germline CDR1 is SGHVS and CDR2 FNYEAQ. The CDR3 is made up of 14 amino acids. V shed 5 bases and J 1 base; nucleotides not matched to a gene: 1. CDR3 DNA sequence: TGTGCCAGCAGCCCTAGCGGGAACACCGGGGAGCTGTTTTTT. Amino acid sequence: CASSPSGNTGELFF. The whole variable domain, remainder taken from reference TRBV7-6 and TRBJ2-2, is GAGVSQSPRYKVTKRGQDVALRCDPISGHVSLYWYRQALGQGPEFLTYFNYEAQQDKSGLPNDRFSAERPEGSISTLTIQRTEQRDSAMYRCASSPSGNTGELFFGEGSRLTVL.

This chain links TRBV9 with TRBJ2-1; 7 nucleotides agree with TRBD1. The CDR3 extends over 14 amino acids. Trimming at V came to 4 bases and at J to 9 bases, leaving 10 bases not matched to a gene. Per germline, CDR1 SGDLS and CDR2 YYNGEE. CDR3 nucleotide sequence: TGTGCCAGCAGCCTGGGTGGCAGGGGGAGTGAGCAGTTCTTC. This gives the protein CASSLGGRGSEQFF.

This CDR3 reads CASSEYGLGYNEQFF. CDR3 DNA sequence: TGTGCCAGCAGTGAATACGGTTTGGGTTACAATGAGCAGTTCTTC. This chain connects TRBV25-1 to TRBJ2-1; D unclear. Germline CDR1 MGHDK, CDR2 SYGVNS. CDR3 size: 15 residues. V lost 0 bases to trimming and J lost 4 bases, with 10 bases between them.

The chain carries TRBV5-4 and TRBJ2-5, with TRBD1 matching 10 bases. The V and J ends lost 1 base and 5 bases, in that order; junction bases with no gene match: 5. CDR3 size: 15 residues. Germline CDR1 is SGHNT and CDR2 is YYREEE (reference sequence). CDR3 amino acids: CASSLMDRGRETQYF. The DNA of the CDR3 is TGTGCCAGCAGCTTGATGGACAGGGGGAGGGAGACCCAGTACTTC.